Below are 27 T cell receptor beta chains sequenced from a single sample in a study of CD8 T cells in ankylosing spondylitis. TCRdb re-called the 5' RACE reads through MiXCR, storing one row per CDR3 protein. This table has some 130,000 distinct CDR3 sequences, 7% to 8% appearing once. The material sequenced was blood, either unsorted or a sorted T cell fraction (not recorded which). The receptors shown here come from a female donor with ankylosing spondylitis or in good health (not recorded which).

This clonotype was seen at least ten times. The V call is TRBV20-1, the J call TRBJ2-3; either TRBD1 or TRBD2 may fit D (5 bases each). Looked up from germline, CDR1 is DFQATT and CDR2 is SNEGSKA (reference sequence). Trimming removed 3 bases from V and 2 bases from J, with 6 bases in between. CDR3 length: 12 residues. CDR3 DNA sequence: TGCAGTGCTAGTGGGACCACAGATACGCAGTATTTT. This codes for CSASGTTDTQYF.

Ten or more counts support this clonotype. CDR3 nucleotides: TGTGCCAGCAGCCCGTTACCGGGACTAGCGGGGGACACAGATACGCAGTATTTT. This sequence encodes CASSPLPGLAGDTDTQYF. The chain recombines TRBV4-2 with TRBJ2-3; 14 nucleotides agree with TRBD2. The CDR3 has 18 residues. The junction had 8 bases not matched to a gene; V was cut back by 4 bases and J by 2 bases. Per germline, CDR1 LGHNA and CDR2 YNFKEQ.

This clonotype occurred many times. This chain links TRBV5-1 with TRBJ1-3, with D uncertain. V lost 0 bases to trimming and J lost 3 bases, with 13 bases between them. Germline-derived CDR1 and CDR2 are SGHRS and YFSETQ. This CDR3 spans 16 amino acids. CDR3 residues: CASSLGGNRGGNTIYF. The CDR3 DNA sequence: TGCGCCAGCAGCTTGGGAGGCAACCGCGGTGGAAACACCATATATTTT.

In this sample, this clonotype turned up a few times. The DNA for the CDR3 is TGCGCCAGCAGTAAGGGACACCTCACAGATACGCAGTATTTT. Translated: CASSKGHLTDTQYF. The rearrangement joins TRBV5-1 to TRBJ2-3, with D possibly matching TRBD1 (6 bases). This CDR3 is 14 amino acids long. Trimming pared 5 bases from V and 2 bases from J, leaving 12 bases between. Germline CDR1 and CDR2: SGHRS and YFSETQ.

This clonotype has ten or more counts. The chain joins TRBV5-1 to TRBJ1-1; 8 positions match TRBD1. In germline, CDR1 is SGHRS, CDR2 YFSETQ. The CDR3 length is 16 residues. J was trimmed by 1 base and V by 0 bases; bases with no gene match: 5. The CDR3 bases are TGCGCCAGCAGCTTGGGACAGGGGCCGCGGAACACTGAAGCTTTCTTT. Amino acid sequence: CASSLGQGPRNTEAFF.

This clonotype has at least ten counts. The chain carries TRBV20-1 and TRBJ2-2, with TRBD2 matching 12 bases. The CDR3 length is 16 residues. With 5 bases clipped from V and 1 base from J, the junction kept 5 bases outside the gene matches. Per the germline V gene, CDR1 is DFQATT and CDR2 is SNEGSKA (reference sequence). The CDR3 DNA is TGCAGTGCTTCGACTAGCGGGGGTTGGAACACCGGGGAGCTGTTTTTT. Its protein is CSASTSGGWNTGELFF.

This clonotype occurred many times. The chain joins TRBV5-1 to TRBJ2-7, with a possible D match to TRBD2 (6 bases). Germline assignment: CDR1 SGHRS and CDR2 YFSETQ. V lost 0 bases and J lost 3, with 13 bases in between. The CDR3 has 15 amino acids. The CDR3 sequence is CASSLEGLPHYEQYF. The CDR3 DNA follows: TGCGCCAGCAGCTTGGAAGGACTACCACACTACGAGCAGTACTTC.

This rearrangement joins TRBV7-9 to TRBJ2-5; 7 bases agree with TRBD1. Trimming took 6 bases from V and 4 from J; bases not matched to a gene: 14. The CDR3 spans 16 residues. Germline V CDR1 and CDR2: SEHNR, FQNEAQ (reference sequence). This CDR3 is CASSLGDSGGGETQYF. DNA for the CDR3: TGTGCCAGCAGTCTGGGGGACAGCGGCGGAGGAGAGACCCAGTACTTC.

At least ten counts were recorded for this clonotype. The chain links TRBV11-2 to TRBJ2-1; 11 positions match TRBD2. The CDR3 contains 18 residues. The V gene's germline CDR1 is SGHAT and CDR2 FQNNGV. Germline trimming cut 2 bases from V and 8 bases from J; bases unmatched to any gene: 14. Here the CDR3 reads CASSLLLAGGPGVDEQFF. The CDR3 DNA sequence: TGTGCCAGCAGCTTACTTTTAGCGGGGGGGCCTGGTGTTGATGAGCAGTTCTTC.

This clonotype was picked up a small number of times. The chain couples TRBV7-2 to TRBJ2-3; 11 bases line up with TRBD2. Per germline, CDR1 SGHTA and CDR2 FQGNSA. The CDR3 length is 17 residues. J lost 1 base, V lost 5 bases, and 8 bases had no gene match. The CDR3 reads CASSLYQLAGGTDTQYF. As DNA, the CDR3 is TGTGCCAGCAGCCTATACCAACTAGCGGGGGGCACAGATACGCAGTATTTT.

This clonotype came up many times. CDR3 nucleotide sequence: TGTGCCAGCAGTTTCTCAGGGGGGCATCAGCCCCAGCATTTT. Amino acid sequence: CASSFSGGHQPQHF. J is TRBJ1-5 and V is TRBV12-3 or TRBV12-4; TRBD1 agrees at 7 bases. The V segment lost 3 bases and the J segment 5 bases; nucleotides outside the gene matches: 4. This CDR3 has 14 amino acids.

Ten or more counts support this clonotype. This CDR3 reads CSARDRSGGADTGELFF. CDR3 DNA sequence: TGCAGTGCTAGAGATCGTAGCGGGGGGGCAGACACCGGGGAGCTGTTTTTT. The chain uses TRBV20-1 and TRBJ2-2, with 11 bases that match TRBD2. Germline CDR1 is DFQATT and CDR2 is SNEGSKA (reference sequence). With V trimmed by 0 bases and J by 3 bases, 6 bases remained unmatched. The CDR3 has 17 amino acids.

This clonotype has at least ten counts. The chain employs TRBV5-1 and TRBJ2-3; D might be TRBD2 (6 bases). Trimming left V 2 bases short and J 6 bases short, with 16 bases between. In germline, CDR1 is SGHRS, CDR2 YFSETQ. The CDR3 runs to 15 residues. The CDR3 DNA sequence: TGCGCCAGCAGCTTAATCGGGCGCCGGGAGGATACGCAGTATTTT. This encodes CASSLIGRREDTQYF.

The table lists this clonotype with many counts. The CDR3, as DNA: TGTGCCAGCAGTCCTGTACGGGCGGGGGGGCCAGATACGCAGTATTTT. Its translation: CASSPVRAGGPDTQYF. The chain uses TRBV27 and TRBJ2-3; 9 nucleotides match TRBD2. V was pared by 5 bases and J by 4 bases, with 10 bases of the junction left unmatched. Germline V lookup: CDR1 MNHEY, CDR2 SMNVEV (reference sequence). The CDR3 totals 16 residues.

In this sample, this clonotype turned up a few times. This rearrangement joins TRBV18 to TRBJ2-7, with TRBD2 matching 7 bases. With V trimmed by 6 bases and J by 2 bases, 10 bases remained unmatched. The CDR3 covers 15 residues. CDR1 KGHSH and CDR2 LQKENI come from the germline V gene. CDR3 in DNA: TGTGCCAGCTCGCCCAACCGCGGGGGAACCTACGAGCAGTACTTC. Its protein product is CASSPNRGGTYEQYF.

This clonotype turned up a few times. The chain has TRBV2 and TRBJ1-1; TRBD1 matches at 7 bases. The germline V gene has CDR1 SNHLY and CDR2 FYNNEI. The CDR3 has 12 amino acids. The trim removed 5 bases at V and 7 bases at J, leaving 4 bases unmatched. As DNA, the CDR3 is TGTGCCAGCAGTACGCGGACAGGTGAAGCTTTCTTT. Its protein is CASSTRTGEAFF.

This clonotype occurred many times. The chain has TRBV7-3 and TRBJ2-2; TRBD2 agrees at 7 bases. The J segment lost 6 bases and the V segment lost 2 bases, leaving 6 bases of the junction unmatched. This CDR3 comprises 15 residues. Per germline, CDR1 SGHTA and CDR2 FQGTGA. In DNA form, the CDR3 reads TGTGCCAGCAGCTTACCGGGGACTAAATCCGGGGAGCTGTTTTTT. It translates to CASSLPGTKSGELFF.

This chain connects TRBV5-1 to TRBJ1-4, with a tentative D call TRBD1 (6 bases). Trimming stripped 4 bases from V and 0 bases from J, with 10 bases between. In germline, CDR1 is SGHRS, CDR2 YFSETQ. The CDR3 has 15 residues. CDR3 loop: CASSPGATTNEKLFF. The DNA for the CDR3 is TGCGCCAGCAGCCCAGGGGCTACAACTAATGAAAAACTGTTTTTT.

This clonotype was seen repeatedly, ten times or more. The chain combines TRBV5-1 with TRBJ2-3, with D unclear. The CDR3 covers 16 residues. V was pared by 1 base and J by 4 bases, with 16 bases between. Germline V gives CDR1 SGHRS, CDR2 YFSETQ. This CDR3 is CASSLSLHQSPDTQYF. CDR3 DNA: TGCGCCAGCAGCTTGTCCCTACATCAAAGTCCAGATACGCAGTATTTT. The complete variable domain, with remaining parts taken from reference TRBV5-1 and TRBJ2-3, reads KAGVTQTPRYLIKTRGQQVTLSCSPISGHRSVSWYQQTPGQGLQFLFEYFSETQRNKGNFPGRFSGRQFSNSRSEMNVSTLELGDSALYLCASSLSLHQSPDTQYFGPGTRLTVL.

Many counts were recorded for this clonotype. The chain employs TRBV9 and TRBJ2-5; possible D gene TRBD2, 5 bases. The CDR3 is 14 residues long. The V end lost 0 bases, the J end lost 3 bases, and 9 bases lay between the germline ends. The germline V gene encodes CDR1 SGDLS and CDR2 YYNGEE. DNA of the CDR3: TGTGCCAGCAGCGTAGGAGGGAACGAAGAGACCCAGTACTTC. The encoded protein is CASSVGGNEETQYF.

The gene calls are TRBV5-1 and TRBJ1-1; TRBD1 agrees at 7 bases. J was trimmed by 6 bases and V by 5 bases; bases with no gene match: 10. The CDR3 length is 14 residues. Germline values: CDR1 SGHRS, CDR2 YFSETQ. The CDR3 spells CASRSRQGGAEAFF. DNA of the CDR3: TGCGCCAGCAGGTCAAGACAGGGAGGGGCTGAAGCTTTCTTT.

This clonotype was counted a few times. CDR3 bases: TGTGCCAGCAGCGCATCGGGACCCCAAGAGACCCAGTACTTC. Residues: CASSASGPQETQYF. The chain joins TRBV7-9 to TRBJ2-5; the D gene could be TRBD1 or TRBD2 (5 bases each). This CDR3 is 14 amino acids long. CDR1 and CDR2 (germline): SEHNR, FQNEAQ (reference sequence). V lost 5 bases to trimming and J lost 1 base, with 11 bases between them.

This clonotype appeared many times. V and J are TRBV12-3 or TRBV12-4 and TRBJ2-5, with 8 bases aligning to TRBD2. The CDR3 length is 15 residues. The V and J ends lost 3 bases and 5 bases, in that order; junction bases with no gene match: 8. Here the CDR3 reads CASSFVGGAGETQYF. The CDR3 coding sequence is TGTGCCAGCAGTTTTGTCGGGGGGGCCGGGGAGACCCAGTACTTC.

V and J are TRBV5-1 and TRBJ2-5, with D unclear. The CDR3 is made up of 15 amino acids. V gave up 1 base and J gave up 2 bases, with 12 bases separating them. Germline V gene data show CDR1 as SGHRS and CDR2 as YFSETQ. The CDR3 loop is CASSLTATPQETQYF. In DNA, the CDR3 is TGCGCCAGCAGCTTGACGGCTACCCCTCAAGAGACCCAGTACTTC. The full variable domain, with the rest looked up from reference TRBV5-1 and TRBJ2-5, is KAGVTQTPRYLIKTRGQQVTLSCSPISGHRSVSWYQQTPGQGLQFLFEYFSETQRNKGNFPGRFSGRQFSNSRSEMNVSTLELGDSALYLCASSLTATPQETQYFGPGTRLLVL.

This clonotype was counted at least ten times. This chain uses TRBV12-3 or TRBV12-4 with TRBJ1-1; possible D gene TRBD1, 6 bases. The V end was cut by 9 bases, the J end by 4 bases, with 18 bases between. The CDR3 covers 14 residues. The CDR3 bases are TGTGCCAGTCGGATCTCCGGCAGGGGCACTGAAGCTTTCTTT. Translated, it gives CASRISGRGTEAFF.

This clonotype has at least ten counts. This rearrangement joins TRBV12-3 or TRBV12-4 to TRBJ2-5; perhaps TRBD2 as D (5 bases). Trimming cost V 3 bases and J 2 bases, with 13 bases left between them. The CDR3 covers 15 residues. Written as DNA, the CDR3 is TGTGCCAGCAGTTTTTTTCCACGGGGTCAAGAGACCCAGTACTTC. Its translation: CASSFFPRGQETQYF.

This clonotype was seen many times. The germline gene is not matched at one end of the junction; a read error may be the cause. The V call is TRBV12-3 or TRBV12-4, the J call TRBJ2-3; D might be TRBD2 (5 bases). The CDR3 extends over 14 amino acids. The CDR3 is CASILTGVGDTQYF. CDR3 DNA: TGTGCCAGCATTTTAACCGGGGTCGGAGATACGCAGTATTTT.